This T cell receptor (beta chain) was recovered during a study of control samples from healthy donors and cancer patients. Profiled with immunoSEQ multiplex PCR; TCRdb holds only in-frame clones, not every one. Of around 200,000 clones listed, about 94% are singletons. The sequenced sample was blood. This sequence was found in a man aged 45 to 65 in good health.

The CDR3 region has the DNA TGCGCCACCGGCCGGGGACAGGGCAGGGGGAGTGAGCAGTACGTC. Protein product: CATGRGQGRGSEQYV. The V gene is TRBV5-1, the J gene TRBJ2-7; 9 bases fit TRBD1. V lost 9 bases and J lost 7; bases outside the gene matches: 17. The CDR3 spans 15 residues. Germline lookup yields CDR1 SGHRS and CDR2 YFSETQ.